These T cell receptor beta chains were read from a single sample in a study of blood T cell repertoires in COVID-19. Produced via immunoSEQ multiplex PCR; TCRdb's table is partial and in-frame only. The data show 150,000 to 200,000 clones, 60% to 80% seen once. The sequenced material came from peripheral blood. The receptors derive from a man between 60 and 70 years old with active or convalescent COVID-19. CDR3s leave out the opening cysteine and the closing phenylalanine or tryptophan. D genes are given only for firm matches.

j_call,v_call,d_call,cdr3_aa
TRBJ2-3,TRBV6-6,TRBD2,ASSTSGMGADTQY
TRBJ1-2,TRBV4-3,.,ASSPGQSGWYGYT
TRBJ2-5,TRBV30,.,AWSVHAGETQY
TRBJ2-7,TRBV29-1,.,SVEVAGSYEQY
TRBJ2-7,TRBV5-1,.,ASSLDPAGDGEQY
TRBJ1-5,TRBV2,TRBD1,ASSFHSGTGALSSGQPQH
TRBJ2-1,TRBV27,.,ASSSEGRGRDEQF
TRBJ2-5,TRBV2,.,ASSDPRGEETQY
TRBJ2-4,TRBV7-9,TRBD1,ASSLQGVHTDIQY
TRBJ2-4,TRBV7-2,.,ASTPLAKNIQY
TRBJ2-1,TRBV6-6,TRBD2,ASRPTSGAYNEQF
TRBJ1-2,TRBV5-4,TRBD1,ASSSPTGPYGYT
TRBJ2-1,TRBV9,TRBD1,ASSVDRGIYNEQF
TRBJ1-1,TRBV5-1,.,ASSLEGGYTEAF
TRBJ1-4,TRBV2,TRBD1,ASRTGQTNEKLF
TRBJ1-2,TRBV5-5,.,ASSLIGEGYGYT
TRBJ1-1,TRBV14,.,ASDTGKNTEAF